This passage covers 21 T cell receptor beta chains from one sample sequenced in a study of T cell repertoires in cytomegalovirus infection. Antigens for these TCRs are unknown. MiXCR, applied by TCRdb to the reads, yields one record per CDR3 protein. This table holds about a million distinct CDR3 sequences, around 32% found once. The sample in question was cultured CD8+ T cells from PBMCs, obtained from culture after CMV antigen stimulation. The receptors were gathered from a human donor in good health (CMV status not recorded). Some clones in this sample may be carry-over from other donors' samples.

V gene TRBV7-9 combines with J gene TRBJ2-5; TRBD2 matches at 11 bases. The CDR3 is made up of 15 amino acids. CDR1 is SEHNR and CDR2 is FQNEAQ in the germline V gene (reference sequence). V lost 3 bases to trimming and J lost 2 bases; unmatched junction nucleotides: 2. CDR3 nucleotides: TGTGCCAGCAGCTTGGGACTAGCGGTTCAAGAGACCCAGTACTTC. Its translation: CASSLGLAVQETQYF.

The J gene is TRBJ1-1, the V gene TRBV27, with D unresolved. There are 15 residues in the CDR3. From germline, CDR1 is MNHEY and CDR2 SMNVEV (reference sequence). The ends were cut back, 3 bases at V and 1 base at J, with 12 bases in the middle. The CDR3 DNA reads TGTGCCAGCAGTTTTACCAGCCCAGGGAACACTGAAGCTTTCTTT. This codes for CASSFTSPGNTEAFF.

This clonotype came up many times. V is TRBV7-6 and J is TRBJ2-1, with 7 bases matching TRBD2. The trim removed 1 base at V and 8 bases at J, leaving 8 bases unmatched. This CDR3 is built from 15 residues. The germline CDR1 and CDR2 sequences are SGHVS and FNYEAQ. In DNA, the CDR3 is TGTGCCAGCAGCTTAGGGGGGGGTCCTCGAGATGAGCAGTTCTTC. It translates to CASSLGGGPRDEQFF.

The chain is built from TRBV6-1 and TRBJ2-7; weak D call: TRBD1 (5 bases). Trimming shortened V by 2 bases and J by 6 bases, and 11 bases separated the two germline ends. The CDR3 has 13 residues. The germline CDR1 and CDR2 sequences are MNHNS and SASEGT. CDR3 sequence (DNA): TGTGCCAGCAGTGAACTAGGGGTGGGCGAGCAGTACGTC. Its translation is CASSELGVGEQYV.

The chain recombines TRBV12-3 or TRBV12-4 with TRBJ2-5, with D unresolved. The V and J ends lost 2 bases and 8 bases respectively, with 12 bases between them. CDR3 length: 13 residues. In nucleotides, the CDR3 is TGTGCCAGCAGTTTATTGGCCTTAGAAACCCAGTACTTC. Amino acids: CASSLLALETQYF.

The gene calls are TRBV10-3 and TRBJ2-1; 10 bases fit TRBD2. With 0 bases clipped from V and 8 bases from J, the junction kept 10 bases outside the gene matches. CDR1 is ENHRY, CDR2 SYGVKD, per germline. The CDR3 has 17 amino acids. The CDR3 DNA is TGTGCCATCAGTGAGTCGCGAGGAGCGGGGGGGATCGATGAGCAGTTCTTC. Its protein is CAISESRGAGGIDEQFF.

This clonotype was counted between two and nine times. Germline is not matched at one junction end, which may reflect a read error. The gene calls are TRBV7-7 and TRBJ2-5; 8 nucleotides agree with TRBD2. The CDR3 covers 15 residues. Germline CDR1 SSHAT, CDR2 FNYEAQ (reference sequence). CDR3 protein: CASSLSGGVEETQYF. The CDR3 nucleotides read TGTGCTAGCAGCTTATCGGGAGGGGTGGAAGAGACCCAGTACTTC.

This clonotype was found a few times. The chain is built from TRBV5-1 and TRBJ2-5; TRBD1 matches at 7 bases. The V gene end was trimmed by 4 bases and the J gene end by 2 bases; junction bases not matched to a gene: 5. This CDR3 has 14 amino acids. Germline V gene lookup returns CDR1 SGHRS and CDR2 YFSETQ. The chain's CDR3 is CASSVPGQQETQYF. The CDR3 coding sequence is TGCGCCAGCAGCGTTCCGGGACAGCAAGAGACCCAGTACTTC.

A few counts support this clonotype. This may come from a read error, since a much larger clone is one base off. The rearrangement uses TRBV7-9 and TRBJ2-5; D is uncertain. Trimming cost V 1 base and J 4 bases, with 1 base left between them. The CDR3 runs to 11 residues. Germline V CDR1 and CDR2: SEHNR, FQNEAQ (reference sequence). The CDR3 DNA reads as TGTGCCAGCAGCTTAGTAGAGACCCAGTACTTC. It translates to CASSLVETQYF.

The sample holds a few counts of this clonotype. V is TRBV29-1 and J is TRBJ1-1; D perhaps matches TRBD1 (5 bases). Germline-derived CDR1 and CDR2 are SQVTM and ANQGSEA. This CDR3 spans 13 amino acids. The CDR3 DNA sequence: TGCAGTTCAGCGACAGCTTCGAACACTGAAGCTTTCTTT. It specifies CSSATASNTEAFF.

This clonotype has a count of ten or more. The chain employs TRBV7-2 and TRBJ1-4, with unresolved D. The germline V and J ends were trimmed by 3 bases and 3 bases, with 8 bases remaining between them. CDR1 and CDR2 (germline): SGHTA, FQGNSA. The CDR3 has 14 residues. The CDR3 sequence is CASSFNQANEKLFF. The CDR3 DNA reads as TGTGCCAGCAGCTTTAATCAGGCTAATGAAAAACTGTTTTTT.

Regarding this clonotype: Germline is not matched at one junction end, which may reflect a read error. The chain has TRBV9 and TRBJ2-1, with 8 nucleotides matching TRBD1. This CDR3 spans 16 amino acids. The germline gives CDR1 SGDLS, CDR2 YYNGEE. The CDR3 nucleotides are TGTGCCAGCAGTGGAATACAGGGGGTCTCCTACAATGTGCAGTTCTTC. Its protein product is CASSGIQGVSYNVQFF.

The rearrangement uses TRBV6-5 and TRBJ2-1, with 8 bases aligning to TRBD1. Germline CDR1 reads MNHEY; CDR2 reads SVGAGI. This CDR3 contains 13 residues. V shed 8 bases, J shed 4 bases, and the junction held 4 bases outside the gene matches. The CDR3 DNA reads as TGTGCCAGCGTCGGACAGGGTTACAATGAGCAGTTCTTC. It yields the protein CASVGQGYNEQFF.

This chain connects TRBV28 to TRBJ2-7; no firm D call. CDR1 is MDHEN, CDR2 SYDVKM, per germline. Trimming removed 2 bases from V and 7 bases from J, with 12 bases in between. The CDR3 length is 13 residues. CDR3 residues: CASSLQQAREQYV. The CDR3 DNA reads as TGTGCCAGCAGTTTACAACAAGCTAGGGAGCAGTACGTC.

V and J are TRBV27 and TRBJ2-7; possible D gene TRBD2, 6 bases. Between the trimmed V and J ends, which lost 5 bases and 4 bases, there was a span of 18 bases. There are 15 residues in the CDR3. The germline V gene encodes CDR1 MNHEY and CDR2 SMNVEV (reference sequence). The DNA for the CDR3 is TGTGCCAGCAGTCCATCCGGGGGACCCCTATACGAGCAGTACTTC. It yields the protein CASSPSGGPLYEQYF.

This chain joins TRBV28 and TRBJ1-6; TRBD1 matches 7 bases. CDR1 is MDHEN and CDR2 is SYDVKM in the germline V gene. Unmatched junction bases numbered 15, after V lost 6 bases and J lost 10 bases. The CDR3 sequence is 16 residues long. The CDR3 loop reads CASSTFTGAVGSPLHF. DNA for the CDR3: TGTGCCAGCAGCACCTTTACAGGGGCGGTAGGATCACCCCTCCACTTT.

This clonotype was counted a few times. The rearrangement joins TRBV6-2 or TRBV6-3 to TRBJ1-5; no firm D call. The germline V gene has CDR1 MNHEY and CDR2 SVGEGT. CDR3 size: 14 residues. The V gene lost 11 bases and the J gene lost 0 bases, with 14 bases spanning the gap. The chain's CDR3 is CAVSPSHSNQPQHF. The CDR3 nucleotides read TGTGCCGTCTCCCCCAGTCATAGCAATCAGCCCCAGCATTTT.

The rearrangement uses TRBV6-5 and TRBJ1-2; unclear D gene. In germline, CDR1 is MNHEY, CDR2 SVGAGI. The CDR3 runs 12 residues. Trimming took off 10 bases at V and 8 bases at J, with 17 bases between the two ends. This CDR3 is CANSPTPTGYTF. The DNA of the CDR3 is TGTGCCAACAGCCCGACACCTACGGGCTACACCTTC.

This clonotype has only a few counts. CDR3 residues: CASLILTASEGYGYTF. The CDR3 nucleotides read TGTGCCAGCCTTATTTTGACAGCATCTGAGGGCTATGGCTACACCTTC. This chain links TRBV6-2 or TRBV6-3 with TRBJ1-2, with D possibly being TRBD1 (5 bases). Per the germline V gene, CDR1 is MNHEY and CDR2 is SVGEGT. The CDR3 has 16 amino acids. Trimming pared 8 bases from V and 4 bases from J, leaving 23 bases between.

The sample holds many counts of this clonotype. CDR3 loop: CATNGPWANVLTF. In nucleotides, the CDR3 is TGTGCCACCAATGGCCCCTGGGCCAACGTCCTGACTTTC. V is TRBV24-1 and J is TRBJ2-6; D is undetermined. The CDR3 has 13 amino acids. Trimming took off 8 bases at V and 5 bases at J, with 9 bases between the two ends. Germline V lookup: CDR1 KGHDR, CDR2 SFDVKD.

This clonotype was counted at least ten times. This chain uses TRBV12-5 with TRBJ1-3, with D maybe TRBD1 (5 bases). The V gene's germline CDR1 is LGHNT and CDR2 FRNRAP. This CDR3 spans 15 amino acids. Deletions cut 6 bases from V and 0 bases from J, with 12 bases between. The chain's CDR3 is CASGATAYSGNTIYF. The CDR3 DNA sequence: TGTGCTAGTGGGGCGACAGCCTACTCTGGAAACACCATATATTTT.